The entry below describes one TCR beta chain. Its antigen is unknown. CDR3 length: 15 amino acids. The germline V gene encodes CDR1 LNHDA and CDR2 SQIVND (reference sequence). V trimming: 4 bases; J trimming: 6 bases; junction bases outside the gene matches: 2. A multiplex PCR was run with 60 Vbeta primers and 13 Jbeta primers. TCRdb's table, derived via immunoSEQ multiplex PCR, lists solely in-frame clones and lacks some. The table has 150,000 to 200,000 clones, roughly 79% seen once. The data originate from a study of cytomegalovirus exposure and HLA in healthy donors. The study, taken as a whole, reports: An assumption of roughly uniform sequencing depth across donors underlay the presence/absence analyses.

The chain combines TRBV19 with TRBJ2-1; TRBD2 aligns across 14 bases. The sequencing input was PBMCs. This TCR came from a man aged 35 to 55 in good health and CMV-seronegative. Written as DNA, the CDR3 is TGTGCCAGTAGTAGCGGGACTAGCGGGGGCAATGAGCAGTTCTTC. The encoded protein is CASSSGTSGGNEQFF.